The rows below give T cell receptor beta chains drawn from one sample of a study of spatial heterogeneity in lung cancer. MiXCR was run by TCRdb on the 5' RACE reads, yielding one entry per CDR3 protein. The table shows tens of thousands of distinct CDR3 sequences, with approximately 12% occurring only once. The sequenced sample was PBMCs, obtained at surgery. Source of these receptors: a male donor with early-stage non-small cell lung cancer. Both conserved end residues are part of each CDR3. A D gene is named only where the DNA matches it firmly. Size tells how often a clone was seen (once, few, many) or the class of an expanded clone, and some rows leave it out.

j_gene,d_gene,v_gene,abundance,CDR3aa,CDR3nt
TRBJ2-3,TRBD2,TRBV11-2,.,CASRQILASTDTQYF,TGTGCCAGCAGACAGATACTAGCGAGCACAGATACGCAGTATTTT
TRBJ2-1,.,TRBV24-1,.,CATSEVGGNEQFF,TGTGCCACCAGTGAAGTCGGAGGGAATGAGCAGTTCTTC
TRBJ2-3,.,TRBV7-2,.,CASSLEASHTDTQYF,TGTGCCAGCAGCTTAGAGGCTAGCCACACAGATACGCAGTATTTT
TRBJ1-3,.,TRBV11-2,few,CASSFLTAGNTIYF,TGTGCCAGCAGCTTCCTGACAGCCGGAAACACCATATATTTT
TRBJ1-3,.,TRBV9,few,CASSPLKNTIYF,TGTGCCAGCAGCCCCCTGAAGAACACCATATATTTT
TRBJ2-7,.,TRBV10-3,many,CAIRATGPEQYF,TGTGCCATCAGGGCCACAGGGCCCGAGCAGTACTTC
TRBJ2-1,TRBD2,TRBV4-3,few,CASSQGTSGYNEQFF,TGCGCCAGCAGCCAAGGGACTAGCGGTTACAATGAGCAGTTCTTC
TRBJ2-7,.,TRBV18,.,CASSPPSSRDEQYF,TGTGCCAGCTCACCACCTTCCTCCCGTGACGAGCAGTACTTC
TRBJ1-2,.,TRBV14,few,CASSRAKSDYGYTF,TGTGCCAGCAGCCGGGCCAAAAGCGACTATGGCTACACCTTC
TRBJ2-1,TRBD2,TRBV24-1,.,CATSDLPASGILSYNEQFF,TGTGCCACCAGTGATTTGCCGGCTAGCGGGATACTTAGCTACAATGAGCAGTTCTTC
TRBJ2-3,.,TRBV7-3,.,CASSPTITDTQYF,TGTGCCAGCAGCCCTACAATCACAGATACGCAGTATTTT
TRBJ2-1,.,TRBV19,many,CASSIGSYNEQFF,TGTGCCAGTAGTATCGGGAGCTACAATGAGCAGTTCTTC
TRBJ2-3,.,TRBV20-1,.,CSAKNLDSSTDTQYF,TGCAGTGCAAAAAACCTAGACTCTAGCACAGATACGCAGTATTTT
TRBJ1-3,.,TRBV4-2,.,CASSQGSGRASNTIYF,TGTGCCAGCAGCCAAGGATCAGGGAGGGCCAGTAACACCATATATTTT
TRBJ1-5,TRBD1,TRBV12-3/TRBV12-4,few,CASRGTGVNQPQHF,TGTGCCAGCAGGGGGACAGGGGTCAATCAGCCCCAGCATTTT
TRBJ1-5,.,TRBV10-3,few,CAISREAVNQPQHF,TGTGCCATCAGCCGGGAGGCGGTCAATCAGCCCCAGCATTTT
TRBJ2-2,TRBD2,TRBV4-3,.,CASSQDPEGAAGGHTGELFF,TGCGCCAGCAGCCAAGACCCGGAAGGGGCCGCGGGAGGTCACACCGGGGAGCTGTTTTTT
TRBJ2-3,TRBD1,TRBV6-6,.,CASSYSRGRKLEYDF,TGTGCCAGCAGTTACTCGAGGGGGCGTAAGCTTGAGTATGATTTT
TRBJ2-3,.,TRBV6-5,many,CASTARAHIDTQYF,TGTGCCAGCACCGCGCGGGCTCATATAGATACGCAGTATTTT
TRBJ1-6,TRBD1,TRBV19,.,CASHSWFHTGQGVSPLHF,TGTGCCAGTCATAGTTGGTTCCACACGGGACAGGGAGTTTCACCCCTCCACTTT
TRBJ1-1,.,TRBV9,many,CASSVAYRGTEAFF,TGTGCCAGCAGCGTAGCTTATAGAGGAACTGAAGCTTTCTTT
TRBJ2-7,.,TRBV4-3,few,CASSQALPGHLYEQYF,TGCGCCAGCAGCCAAGCTTTACCGGGACACCTCTACGAGCAGTACTTC
TRBJ1-2,TRBD1,TRBV5-4,.,CASSRRQGTDGYTF,TGTGCCAGCAGTCGACGACAGGGAACGGATGGCTACACCTTC
TRBJ1-4,.,TRBV27,few,CASRSGRVSTNEKLFF,TGTGCCAGCAGGAGCGGGAGGGTTTCTACTAATGAAAAACTGTTTTTT
TRBJ2-3,.,TRBV5-1,many,CASSLEGYHSTDTQYF,TGCGCCAGCAGCTTGGAAGGCTACCATAGCACAGATACGCAGTATTTT
TRBJ2-1,TRBD2,TRBV4-2,.,CASSQDDLAGYNEQFF,TGTGCCAGCAGCCAAGATGATCTAGCGGGGTACAATGAGCAGTTCTTC
TRBJ1-1,.,TRBV29-1,many,CSAGVTVNTEAFF,TGCAGCGCCGGGGTCACCGTGAACACTGAAGCTTTCTTT
TRBJ1-5,.,TRBV21-1,few,CASSKMEAGTLHSNQPQHF,TGTGCCAGCAGCAAAATGGAAGCAGGGACCCTCCATAGCAATCAGCCCCAGCATTTT
TRBJ2-7,TRBD1,TRBV6-5,.,CASSRDSKPYEQYF,TGTGCCAGCAGTCGGGACAGTAAACCCTACGAGCAGTACTTC
TRBJ2-1,.,TRBV5-1,.,CASSLGFYEQFF,TGCGCCAGCAGCTTAGGGTTCTATGAGCAGTTCTTC
TRBJ2-7,.,TRBV6-6,few,CASSRISEGYEQYF,TGTGCCAGCAGCCGAATTAGCGAGGGCTACGAGCAGTACTTC
TRBJ1-6,TRBD1,TRBV7-3,.,CASSLWDRSPLHF,TGTGCCAGCAGCTTATGGGACAGATCACCCCTCCACTTT
TRBJ1-5,.,TRBV6-2/TRBV6-3,.,CASSYSGAQPQHF,TGTGCCAGCAGTTACTCCGGGGCCCAGCCCCAGCATTTT